By share of the sample, the clone carrying this T cell receptor (delta chain) is medium-sized (0.01 to 0.1%). TCRdb fed the RT-PCR reads to CATT. Among approximately 7,000 delta-chain clones listed, approximately 25% were seen once. The V segment lost 0 bases and the J segment 4 bases; nucleotides outside the gene matches: 11. CDR3 length equals 19 residues. Per the germline V gene, CDR1 is GEAIGNYY and CDR2 is EKD. The sample is drawn from a study of gamma-delta T cells after stem cell transplantation. The receptor comes from a human donor. It is not recorded whose cells these are; they may come from a transplant donor. This chain uses TRDV2 with TRDJ3, with TRDD3 identical over 7 bases. Sequencing used gamma-delta T cells. CDR3 protein: CACDTVGEPLGWDTRQMFF. CDR3 nucleotides: TGTGCCTGTGACACCGTGGGGGAGCCGTTGGGATGGGACACCCGACAGATGTTTTTC.